Shown below are 30 T cell receptor beta chains from a single sample sequenced in a study of T cell clonality in common variable immunodeficiency. Clones were read by immunoSEQ multiplex PCR, and TCRdb kept only the in-frame ones, dropping some. The sample was found to contain about 23,000 clones, and every one recurs. Antigens of these TCRs are unknown. Overall study findings and caveats: In common variable immunodeficiency, TCR beta chains reportedly carried fewer deletions and N-nucleotide insertions.

Sequenced input: peripheral blood mononuclear cells. The receptors were sampled from a human donor with common variable immunodeficiency.

This clone was counted many times. The CDR3 extends 3 residues past the end of the read, so its final part is completed from the germline J gene. The chain has TRBV7-9 and TRBJ2-3; D possibly corresponds to TRBD2 (5 bases). The V gene's germline CDR1 is SEHNR and CDR2 FQNEAQ (reference sequence). The V gene lost 6 bases and the J gene lost 3 bases, with 16 bases spanning the gap. The CDR3 runs 15 residues. The DNA read from the CDR3 is TGTGCCAGCAGTCGTAGCGTGCTAAGGACAGATACG. Encoded protein: CASSRSVLRTDT. The entire CDR3 is CASSRSVLRTDTQYF.

The sample holds a few counts of this clone. CDR3 sequence: CASSYSGGAYNEQFF. The sequenced CDR3 bases are TGTGCCAGTAGTTATAGCGGGGGGGCCTACAATGAG. The J gene is TRBJ2-1, the V gene TRBV19; 11 bases match TRBD2. The read terminates 3 residues ahead of where the CDR3 ends, so the germline J gene completes it. CDR1 is LNHDA and CDR2 is SQIVND in the germline V gene (reference sequence). This CDR3 contains 15 residues. The V and J ends lost 5 bases and 2 bases, in that order; junction bases with no gene match: 2.

Comment on this clone: The read ends 3 residues shy of where the CDR3 ends; the end is completed using the germline J gene. The chain combines TRBV7-9 with TRBJ2-5; 7 bases match TRBD1. The CDR3 runs 15 residues. V shed 6 bases and J 5 bases; nucleotides not matched to a gene: 12. The germline V gene encodes CDR1 SEHNR and CDR2 FQNEAQ (reference sequence). CDR3 DNA (partial): TGTGCCAGCAGTAAGGGACAGTCTCAGCTCGAGACC. It encodes CASSKGQSQLET. Given in full, the CDR3 is CASSKGQSQLETQYF.

This clone has a handful of counts. Read coverage stops 3 residues before the CDR3 terminus; the germline J gene supplies the remainder. The J gene is TRBJ2-3, the V gene TRBV11-2; D is undetermined. V lost 5 bases, J lost 2 bases, and 8 bases lay in between. CDR1 and CDR2 from the germline V gene are SGHAT and FQNNGV. The CDR3 sequence is 13 residues long. CDR3 DNA, as far as it was read: TGTGCCAGCAGCCAGTACGTCACAGATACG. The encoded protein is CASSQYVTDT. The entire CDR3 reads CASSQYVTDTQYF.

This clone has only a few counts. Read data end 3 residues before the CDR3 end; the end is taken from the germline J gene. The V and J genes are TRBV7-2 and TRBJ2-1, with TRBD2 as a possible D gene (6 bases). The germline CDR1 and CDR2 sequences are SGHTA and FQGNSA. Trimming removed 4 bases from V and 0 bases from J, with 10 bases in between. The CDR3 spans 15 residues. The CDR3 protein is CASSSDYGSYNEQFF. CDR3 DNA (partial): TGTGCCAGCAGCTCGGACTACGGCTCCTACAATGAG. The whole variable domain, filled in from reference TRBV7-2 and TRBJ2-1, reads GAGVSQSPSNKVTEKGKDVELRCDPISGHTALYWYRQSLGQGLEFLIYFQGNSAPDKSGLPSDRFSAERTGGSVSTLTIQRTQQEDSAVYLCASSSDYGSYNEQFFGPGTRLTVL.

This clone showed up many times. The CDR3 end falls 3 residues outside the read, so it is completed with the germline J gene. The V gene is TRBV7-2, the J gene TRBJ1-2, with TRBD1 matching 7 bases. CDR3 size: 15 residues. Looked up from germline, CDR1 is SGHTA and CDR2 is FQGNSA. With 5 bases clipped from V and 2 bases from J, the junction kept 8 bases outside the gene matches. Partial CDR3 DNA: TGTGCCAGCAGCCCGCGGTCGACAGGGAACTATGGC. It codes for CASSPRSTGNYG. In full, the CDR3 reads CASSPRSTGNYGYTF.

Worth noting for this clone: The DNA ends 3 residues before the CDR3 does, and the rest of the CDR3 is filled in from the germline J gene. The chain employs TRBV5-1 and TRBJ2-1; either TRBD1 or TRBD2 may fit D (7 bases each). Trimming stripped 4 bases from V and 9 bases from J, with 14 bases between. The CDR3 is made up of 13 amino acids. CDR1 is SGHRS and CDR2 is YFSETQ in the germline V gene. The sequenced CDR3 bases are TGCGCCAGCAGCAGCGGGACAGTCCTTGAG. Its protein is CASSSGTVLE. The whole CDR3 sequence reads CASSSGTVLEQFF.

The CDR3 bases that were read are TGTGCCTGGAGCCGTTGGACAGAGAACTATGGC. Residues: CAWSRWTENYG. The full CDR3 sequence reads CAWSRWTENYGYTF. The rearrangement joins TRBV30 to TRBJ1-2; D perhaps matches TRBD1 (6 bases). The CDR3 end falls 3 residues outside the read, so it is completed with the germline J gene. This CDR3 has 14 amino acids. V lost 3 bases and J lost 2, with 13 bases in between. Germline loops: CDR1 GTSNPN, CDR2 SVGIG (reference sequence).

The sample holds many counts of this clone. The CDR3 end lies 3 residues beyond the end of the read and is filled in from the germline J gene. This sequence joins TRBV29-1 and TRBJ1-2; D gene unclear. The V end lost 5 bases, the J end lost 5 bases, and 15 bases lay between the germline ends. The CDR3 has 13 amino acids. Germline CDR1 reads SQVTM; CDR2 reads ANQGSEA. The chain's CDR3 is CSVRFGVEYGYTF. The sequenced CDR3 bases are TGCAGCGTTCGATTCGGGGTAGAATATGGC.

This clone was detected ten times or more. Read sequence stops 3 residues before the CDR3 end, and the germline J gene provides the missing end. The J gene is TRBJ2-5, the V gene TRBV7-3, with TRBD1 as a possible D gene (7 bases). Germline lookup yields CDR1 SGHTA and CDR2 FQGTGA. This CDR3 has 13 residues. V gave up 5 bases and J gave up 4 bases, with 11 bases separating them. CDR3 DNA, as far as it was read: TGTGCCAGCAGCCGACAGGGAGGAGAGACC. It is translated as CASSRQGGET. The complete CDR3 protein is CASSRQGGETQYF.

At least ten counts were recorded for this clone. With the read ending 3 residues before the CDR3 end, the germline J gene is used to fill in that end. The chain uses TRBV18 and TRBJ1-2; 8 bases are a match to TRBD1. Germline loops: CDR1 KGHSH, CDR2 LQKENI. This CDR3 contains 13 residues. The CDR3 DNA, read in part, is TGTGCCAGCTCACCCGGACAGGGCCGAGGC. Translated, it gives CASSPGQGRG. The whole CDR3 protein is CASSPGQGRGYTF.

In this sample, this clone is medium-sized (0.01 to 0.1%). The CDR3 end falls 3 residues outside the read, so it is completed with the germline J gene. This rearrangement joins TRBV20-1 to TRBJ1-5, with 10 bases identical to TRBD1. V shed 6 bases and J 2 bases; nucleotides not matched to a gene: 16. The germline V gene encodes CDR1 DFQATT and CDR2 SNEGSKA (reference sequence). CDR3 length: 18 residues. The CDR3 DNA, read in part, is TGCAGTGCCCTATCCGCGGACAGGGGGGGAGGGGGCAATCAGCCC. The encoded protein is CSALSADRGGGGNQP. In full, the CDR3 is CSALSADRGGGGNQPQHF.

There are a few counts of this clone. The observed sequence ends 3 residues before the CDR3 terminus, with the missing tail filled in from the germline J gene. The V call is TRBV6-2 or TRBV6-3, the J call TRBJ1-2; 8 bases are a match to TRBD1. CDR1 is MNHEY, CDR2 SVGEGT, per germline. The CDR3 sequence is 13 residues long. The CDR3 spells CASSPGGAGGYTF. Partial CDR3 DNA: TGTGCCAGCAGCCCAGGGGGCGCGGGAGGC.

Worth noting for this clone: The CDR3 extends 3 residues past the end of the read, so its final part is completed from the germline J gene. The chain is built from TRBV30 and TRBJ2-7; possible D gene TRBD1, 5 bases. V lost 3 bases and J lost 6, with 9 bases in between. CDR1 and CDR2 from the germline V gene are GTSNPN and SVGIG (reference sequence). The CDR3 loop spans 11 amino acids. CDR3 DNA (partial): TGTGCCTGGAGCCTTACAGGCGAG. This sequence encodes CAWSLTGE. The entire CDR3 reads CAWSLTGEQYF.

This clone has more than one count but fewer than ten. The CDR3 extends 3 residues past the end of the read, so its final part is completed from the germline J gene. The gene calls are TRBV19 and TRBJ2-6, with 11 nucleotides matching TRBD2. CDR3 size: 18 residues. Germline CDR1 LNHDA, CDR2 SQIVND (reference sequence). The V and J ends lost 3 bases and 0 bases, in that order; junction bases with no gene match: 4. The sequenced part of the CDR3 DNA is TGTGCCAGTAGTATTGGGACTAGCGGTAGCTCTGGGGCCAACGTC. Translation gives CASSIGTSGSSGANV. The full CDR3 sequence reads CASSIGTSGSSGANVLTF.

Remarks on this clone: The read comes to an end 3 residues before the CDR3 does, leaving the germline J gene to fill in the end. The chain links TRBV5-5 to TRBJ2-1; 9 positions match TRBD2. The CDR3 runs to 14 residues. V lost 4 bases, J lost 7 bases, and 6 bases stayed unmatched. Germline V gene sequence: CDR1 SGHKS, CDR2 YYEKEE (reference sequence). The CDR3 DNA, read in part, is TGTGCCAGCAGCCTGGGGCTAGCGGGGAATGAG. It encodes CASSLGLAGNE. The whole CDR3 is CASSLGLAGNEQFF.

The table lists this clone with many counts. Sequencing ends 3 residues short of the CDR3 end; the germline J gene provides the rest. This chain joins TRBV10-3 and TRBJ2-1, with 9 bases fitting TRBD1. The CDR3 extends over 12 amino acids. Germline CDR1 and CDR2: ENHRY and SYGVKD. Losses at the gene ends were 11 bases for V and 7 bases for J; bases not matched to a gene: 6. The CDR3 bases that were read are TGTGCCGCCCGGGACAGGGAGAATGAG. Translation: CAARDRENE. The CDR3, in full, reads CAARDRENEQFF.

The sequenced CDR3 bases are TGCAGTGCAAGGGGACTAGCGGGAGGACAAGATCACAATGAG. Residues: CSARGLAGGQDHNE. The whole CDR3 is CSARGLAGGQDHNEQFF. This chain joins TRBV20-1 and TRBJ2-1; 15 bases match TRBD2. The DNA ends 3 residues before the CDR3 does, and the rest of the CDR3 is filled in from the germline J gene. This CDR3 contains 17 residues. V lost 6 bases to trimming and J lost 5 bases; unmatched junction nucleotides: 11. Looked up from germline, CDR1 is DFQATT and CDR2 is SNEGSKA (reference sequence).

This clone was observed many times. The sequenced part of the CDR3 DNA is TGTGCCAGCAGCGTAGAGCCAGGGGGCTACAATGAG. Translating gives CASSVEPGGYNE. The entire CDR3 is CASSVEPGGYNEQFF. This sequence joins TRBV9 and TRBJ2-1; 7 bases line up with TRBD1. The sequenced fragment ends 3 residues before the CDR3 boundary, so the rest is inferred from the germline J gene. CDR3 size: 15 residues. Germline CDR1 reads SGDLS; CDR2 reads YYNGEE. V was pared by 0 bases and J by 3 bases, with 3 bases of the junction left unmatched.

As regards this clone: Read coverage stops 3 residues before the CDR3 terminus; the germline J gene supplies the remainder. V gene TRBV7-2 combines with J gene TRBJ1-1; possible D gene TRBD1, 6 bases. Germline CDR1 is SGHTA and CDR2 is FQGNSA. V was clipped by 5 bases and J by 1 base, with 14 bases between them. The CDR3 length is 15 residues. CDR3: CASSREGQKNTEAFF. The sequenced CDR3 bases are TGTGCCAGCAGCCGGGAAGGACAGAAGAACACTGAA.

This clone is categorized as medium-sized (0.01 to 0.1%). The CDR3 goes on 3 residues after the read ends, and that part is filled in from the germline J gene. The chain carries TRBV2 and TRBJ2-3, with 11 bases matching TRBD2. Trimming took 5 bases from V and 3 from J; bases not matched to a gene: 4. The germline V gene has CDR1 SNHLY and CDR2 FYNNEI. The CDR3 covers 15 residues. CDR3: CASSTSGRVTDTQYF. The CDR3 bases that were read are TGTGCCAGCAGTACTAGCGGGAGAGTGACAGATACG.

This clone was counted at least ten times. The read halts 3 residues ahead of the CDR3 end, with the missing end drawn from the germline J gene. The rearrangement uses TRBV30 and TRBJ1-5, with 8 bases aligning to TRBD1. With 3 bases clipped from V and 5 bases from J, the junction kept 12 bases outside the gene matches. The CDR3 covers 16 residues. Germline CDR1 reads GTSNPN; CDR2 reads SVGIG (reference sequence). The DNA read from the CDR3 is TGTGCCTGGAGCCCAATTGGACAGGGCGAGGATCAGCCC. Protein: CAWSPIGQGEDQP. The entire CDR3 is CAWSPIGQGEDQPQHF. The full variable domain, rest sourced from reference TRBV30 and TRBJ1-5, is SQTIHQWPATLVQPVGSPLSLECTVEGTSNPNLYWYRQAAGRGLQLLFYSVGIGQISSEVPQNLSASRPQDRQFILSSKKLLLSDSGFYLCAWSPIGQGEDQPQHFGDGTRLSIL.

CDR3 sequence: CASSDQNQPQHF. Partial CDR3 DNA: TGTGCCAGCAGTGACCAGAATCAGCCC. The chain carries TRBV6-1 and TRBJ1-5; no definite D call. The sequence runs out 3 residues before the end of the CDR3; the remainder is reconstructed from the germline J gene. V was shortened by 3 bases and J by 4 bases, with 4 bases between the two germline ends. The CDR3 is 12 residues long. Germline CDR1 is MNHNS and CDR2 is SASEGT.

This clone appeared a few times. The CDR3 here is CASSINYEQYF. CDR3 bases read: TGTGCCAGTAGTATTAACTACGAG. The chain has TRBV19 and TRBJ2-7; unclear D gene. The read finishes 3 residues shy of the CDR3 end, and the germline J gene is used to complete it. Deletions cut 3 bases from V and 3 bases from J, with 3 bases between. Germline V gene data show CDR1 as LNHDA and CDR2 as SQIVND (reference sequence). The CDR3 has 11 amino acids.

A note on this clone: The read comes to an end 3 residues before the CDR3 does, leaving the germline J gene to fill in the end. V usage is TRBV19 and J usage is TRBJ2-3; D not resolved. The length of the CDR3 is 12 residues. Germline V lookup: CDR1 LNHDA, CDR2 SQIVND (reference sequence). V gave up 2 bases and J gave up 5 bases, with 5 bases separating them. The sequenced CDR3 bases are TGTGCCAGTAGTATAACGGGAGATACG. Translating it yields CASSITGDT. The entire CDR3 is CASSITGDTQYF.

This clone was seen a few times. Sequencing ends 3 residues short of the CDR3 end; the germline J gene provides the rest. The genes are TRBV7-3 and TRBJ1-6, with 8 bases fitting TRBD1. The CDR3 has 17 amino acids. Trimming removed 2 bases from V and 2 bases from J; junction bases left unmatched: 5. Germline CDR1 reads SGHTA; CDR2 reads FQGTGA. The sequenced part of the CDR3 DNA is TGTGCCAGCAGCTTAGGAACAGGGGGAACCTATAATTCACCC. Its protein product is CASSLGTGGTYNSP. The entire CDR3 is CASSLGTGGTYNSPLHF. The full variable domain, with the rest looked up from reference TRBV7-3 and TRBJ1-6, is GAGVSQTPSNKVTEKGKYVELRCDPISGHTALYWYRQSLGQGPEFLIYFQGTGAADDSGLPNDRFFAVRPEGSVSTLKIQRTERGDSAVYLCASSLGTGGTYNSPLHFGNGTRLTVT.

This clone occurred a few times. Read coverage stops 3 residues before the CDR3 terminus; the germline J gene supplies the remainder. V and J are TRBV7-9 and TRBJ1-5, with a weak D call TRBD1 (6 bases). Per germline, CDR1 SEHNR and CDR2 FQNEAQ (reference sequence). CDR3 size: 14 residues. Trimming shortened V by 5 bases and J by 3 bases, and 11 bases separated the two germline ends. CDR3 region: CASSGQTDNQPQHF. The CDR3 DNA, read in part, is TGTGCCAGCAGCGGACAGACAGACAATCAGCCC. The full variable domain, rest sourced from reference TRBV7-9 and TRBJ1-5, is DTGVSQNPRHKITKRGQNVTFRCDPISEHNRLYWYRQTLGQGPEFLTYFQNEAQLEKSRLLSDRFSAERPKGSFSTLEIQRTEQGDSAMYLCASSGQTDNQPQHFGDGTRLSIL.

Note on this clone: The sequence runs out 3 residues before the end of the CDR3; the remainder is reconstructed from the germline J gene. The chain links TRBV19 to TRBJ2-3; 9 bases are a match to TRBD2. The length of the CDR3 is 16 residues. The V segment lost 3 bases and the J segment 2 bases; nucleotides outside the gene matches: 6. Germline values: CDR1 LNHDA, CDR2 SQIVND (reference sequence). Partial CDR3 DNA: TGTGCCAGTAGTATCTTGCGGGGGGGATACACAGATACG. It is translated as CASSILRGGYTDT. The whole CDR3 region reads CASSILRGGYTDTQYF.

This clone appeared many times. The DNA ends 3 residues before the CDR3 does, and the rest of the CDR3 is filled in from the germline J gene. This chain connects TRBV29-1 to TRBJ2-1; 12 nucleotides agree with TRBD1. The V gene's germline CDR1 is SQVTM and CDR2 ANQGSEA. The V and J ends lost 1 base and 9 bases, in that order; junction bases with no gene match: 7. The CDR3 contains 15 residues. The part of the CDR3 DNA that was read is TGCAGCGTTGAAGGCCCGGGACAGGGGGCCGGTGAG. Residues: CSVEGPGQGAGE. The full-length CDR3 reads as CSVEGPGQGAGEQFF.

A few counts support this clone. The read finishes 3 residues shy of the CDR3 end, and the germline J gene is used to complete it. The chain couples TRBV30 to TRBJ1-1; 8 bases align to TRBD1. J lost 5 bases, V lost 3 bases, and 11 bases had no gene match. The CDR3 is 15 residues long. The germline V gene encodes CDR1 GTSNPN and CDR2 SVGIG (reference sequence). The sequenced CDR3 bases are TGTGCCTGGAGATTACGGGGCAGGGGGCATACTGAA. It specifies CAWRLRGRGHTE. The whole CDR3 sequence is CAWRLRGRGHTEAFF. Complete variable domain (other parts from reference TRBV30 and TRBJ1-1): SQTIHQWPATLVQPVGSPLSLECTVEGTSNPNLYWYRQAAGRGLQLLFYSVGIGQISSEVPQNLSASRPQDRQFILSSKKLLLSDSGFYLCAWRLRGRGHTEAFFGQGTRLTVV.